Listed here are 11 T cell receptor beta chains from one sample, sequenced in a study of blood T cells in healthy people across ages. Alongside a J-beta primer mix, a sample-barcoded 5' primer served in a second PCR lasting about 7 to 11 cycles. TCRdb fed the 5' RACE reads into MiXCR, producing one record per CDR3 protein. The sample includes 1.5 million or so distinct CDR3 sequences, roughly 40% seen only once; the top ten take approximately 7.9%. The specimen was blood. The receptors were sampled from a woman under 30 in good health.

At least ten counts were recorded for this clonotype. V and J are TRBV12-3 or TRBV12-4 and TRBJ2-3; TRBD2 agrees at 9 bases. After removal of 3 bases from V and 5 bases from J, the junction contained 12 bases not matched to a gene. This CDR3 is 17 amino acids long. CDR3 sequence: CASSLYPAGGMKDTQYF. CDR3 bases: TGTGCCAGCAGTTTGTACCCAGCGGGGGGTATGAAAGATACGCAGTATTTT.

This clonotype has more than one count but fewer than ten. The chain employs TRBV5-1 and TRBJ2-1; D is perhaps TRBD2 (6 bases). The V gene lost 2 bases and the J gene lost 1 base, with 16 bases spanning the gap. CDR1 is SGHRS, CDR2 YFSETQ, per germline. This CDR3 is 17 amino acids long. CDR3 bases: TGCGCCAGCAGCTTAGGAGGCGGGGCTGTTTCCTACAATGAGCAGTTCTTC. Its protein product is CASSLGGGAVSYNEQFF. Drawing the rest from reference TRBV5-1 and TRBJ2-1, the complete variable domain is KAGVTQTPRYLIKTRGQQVTLSCSPISGHRSVSWYQQTPGQGLQFLFEYFSETQRNKGNFPGRFSGRQFSNSRSEMNVSTLELGDSALYLCASSLGGGAVSYNEQFFGPGTRLTVL.

V gene TRBV20-1 combines with J gene TRBJ2-3, with D perhaps matching TRBD2 (6 bases). Germline V gives CDR1 DFQATT, CDR2 SNEGSKA (reference sequence). There are 15 residues in the CDR3. Trimming cost V 5 bases and J 0 bases, with 15 bases left between them. DNA for the CDR3: TGCAGTGCTGGGCGTGGGGGGATCAGCACAGATACGCAGTATTTT. It specifies CSAGRGGISTDTQYF.

The J gene is TRBJ2-1, the V gene TRBV5-1; 10 bases are shared with TRBD2. The germline V gene has CDR1 SGHRS and CDR2 YFSETQ. Losses at the gene ends were 4 bases for V and 6 bases for J; bases not matched to a gene: 4. The CDR3 covers 14 residues. CDR3 DNA: TGCGCCAGCAGCACGGGACTAGCGCTCAATGAGCAGTTCTTC. Translated: CASSTGLALNEQFF.

This clonotype was observed once. Relative to the germline gene, one junction end is altered; a read error may explain this. The chain recombines TRBV3-1 with TRBJ2-1; D possibly corresponds to TRBD1 (6 bases). The CDR3 covers 19 residues. In germline, CDR1 is LGHDT, CDR2 YNNKEL (reference sequence). The DNA of the CDR3 is TGTGCCAGCAGCCTCAACCAGGGGACCAGTAGCGTCGTGAGGAATGAACAGTTCTTC. Translating gives CASSLNQGTSSVVRNEQFF.

The rearrangement joins TRBV10-3 to TRBJ1-1; 9 nucleotides match TRBD1. Germline-derived CDR1 and CDR2 are ENHRY and SYGVKD. The CDR3 runs 19 residues. Unmatched junction bases numbered 19, after V lost 7 bases and J lost 1 base. The CDR3 sequence: CAITSTGGLGTFQNTEAFF. The DNA of the CDR3 is TGTGCCATCACTTCGACAGGGGGTCTAGGAACCTTCCAGAACACTGAAGCTTTCTTT.

This clonotype was found a few times. The rearrangement links TRBV7-9 to TRBJ1-2, with D possibly being TRBD1 (5 bases). The CDR3 has 14 residues. Deletions cut 5 bases from V and 1 base from J, with 11 bases between. Germline V gene lookup returns CDR1 SEHNR and CDR2 FQNEAQ (reference sequence). CDR3 sequence reads: CASSPDSYNYGYTF. The CDR3 DNA reads TGTGCCAGCAGCCCCGACAGCTATAACTATGGCTACACCTTC.

The CDR3 nucleotides are TGTGCCAGCAGCCAAGATTACAGGGGGCTCACTGAAGCTTTCTTT. It codes for CASSQDYRGLTEAFF. The chain carries TRBV3-1 and TRBJ1-1, with 9 bases fitting TRBD1. J gave up 4 bases and V 0 bases, and 3 bases lay outside the gene matches. The CDR3 is 15 amino acids. CDR1 and CDR2 from the germline V gene are LGHDT and YNNKEL (reference sequence).

The sample holds a few counts of this clonotype. This rearrangement joins TRBV6-6 to TRBJ2-5; D ambiguous. V lost 7 bases and J 6 bases, leaving 24 bases between the germline ends. Germline assignment: CDR1 MNHNY and CDR2 SVGAGI (reference sequence). This CDR3 contains 16 residues. The chain's CDR3 is CASTENSNDFRKTQYF. As DNA, the CDR3 is TGTGCCAGCACCGAAAACAGTAACGACTTCAGAAAGACCCAGTACTTC.

This clonotype was seen more than once but under ten times. The rearrangement links TRBV29-1 to TRBJ2-1; TRBD2 aligns across 11 bases. The CDR3 runs to 14 residues. CDR1 SQVTM and CDR2 ANQGSEA come from the germline V gene. The junction had 5 bases not matched to a gene; V was cut back by 6 bases and J by 4 bases. CDR3 residues: CSVTPSGRYNEQFF. In nucleotides, the CDR3 is TGCAGCGTAACTCCTAGCGGGAGGTACAATGAGCAGTTCTTC.

This clonotype was detected only a few times. This sequence joins TRBV20-1 and TRBJ1-1; D ambiguous. The CDR3 loop spans 11 amino acids. The V end was cut by 8 bases, the J end by 3 bases, with 10 bases between. Per germline, CDR1 DFQATT and CDR2 SNEGSKA (reference sequence). CDR3 in amino acids: CSTGLHTEAFF. DNA of the CDR3: TGCAGTACTGGGTTGCACACTGAAGCTTTCTTT.